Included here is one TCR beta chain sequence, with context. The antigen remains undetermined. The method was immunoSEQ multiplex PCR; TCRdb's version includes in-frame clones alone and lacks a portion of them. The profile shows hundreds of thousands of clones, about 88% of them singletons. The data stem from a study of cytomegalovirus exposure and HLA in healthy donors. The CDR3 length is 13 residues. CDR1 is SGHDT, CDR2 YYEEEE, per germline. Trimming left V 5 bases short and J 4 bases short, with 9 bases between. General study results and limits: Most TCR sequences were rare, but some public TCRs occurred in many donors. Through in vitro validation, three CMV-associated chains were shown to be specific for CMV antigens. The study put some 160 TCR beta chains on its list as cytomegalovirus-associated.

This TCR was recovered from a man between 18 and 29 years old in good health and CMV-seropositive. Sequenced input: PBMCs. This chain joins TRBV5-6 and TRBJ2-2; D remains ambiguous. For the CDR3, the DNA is TGTGCCAGCAGTTCGGACCGCACCGGGGAGCTGTTTTTT. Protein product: CASSSDRTGELFF.